The 9 T cell receptor beta chains below were found in one sample sequenced in a study of CD8+CD57+ T cells in acquired aplastic anemia. It was genomic DNA that served as the template for profiling TCR beta VDJ and CDR3. TCRdb analysed the reads with MiXCR anew, one entry per CDR3 protein. The table includes over 150,000 distinct CDR3 sequences, around 45% detected once. The sequenced sample consisted of sorted CD4+, CD8+, or CD8+CD57+ T cells (not recorded which) from PBMCs. All receptors come from a human donor in good health.

The V call is TRBV12-3 or TRBV12-4, the J call TRBJ1-2; D not resolved. The length of the CDR3 is 15 residues. V was cut by 3 bases and J by 0 bases, with 11 bases left in between. The CDR3 sequence: CASSFFGRTNYGYTF. The CDR3 DNA is TGTGCCAGCAGTTTTTTTGGACGAACTAACTATGGCTACACCTTC.

The J gene is TRBJ2-7, the V gene TRBV29-1, with 8 bases identical to TRBD1. The ends lost 6 bases at V and 7 bases at J; junction bases unmatched: 8. Germline assignment: CDR1 SQVTM and CDR2 ANQGSEA. The CDR3 covers 12 residues. CDR3 sequence reads: CSVRTGMEEQYF. As DNA, the CDR3 is TGCAGCGTACGGACAGGGATGGAGGAGCAGTACTTC.

The chain has TRBV12-3 or TRBV12-4 and TRBJ2-5; D ambiguous. The V end lost 3 bases, the J end lost 5 bases, and 16 bases lay between the germline ends. The CDR3 is 15 residues long. CDR3 DNA sequence: TGTGCCAGCAGTTTTGGCACCCTAGGACGGGAGACCCAGTACTTC. Translated: CASSFGTLGRETQYF.

The chain uses TRBV29-1 and TRBJ1-2, with 7 positions matching TRBD1. Germline CDR1 reads SQVTM; CDR2 reads ANQGSEA. The CDR3 extends over 13 amino acids. J gave up 5 bases and V 5 bases, and 8 bases lay outside the gene matches. The CDR3 DNA reads as TGCAGCGTTAAGACAGGGAGTGGGTATGGCTACACCTTC. It encodes CSVKTGSGYGYTF.

This clonotype showed up many times. The rearrangement uses TRBV19 and TRBJ1-1; D is unclear. Trimming took 1 base from V and 0 from J, leaving 6 bases between them. CDR1 is LNHDA, CDR2 SQIVND, per germline (reference sequence). The CDR3 is 14 amino acids. The CDR3 region has the DNA TGTGCCAGTAGTATAGGATTCGTGAACACTGAAGCTTTCTTT. This encodes CASSIGFVNTEAFF.

In this sample, this clonotype turned up many times. The chain combines TRBV4-3 with TRBJ1-1, with unresolved D. Trimming cost V 0 bases and J 7 bases, with 9 bases left between them. The CDR3 covers 13 residues. CDR1 and CDR2 from the germline V gene are LGHNA and YSLEER. Here the CDR3 reads CASSQDGTVEAFF. The CDR3 region has the DNA TGCGCCAGCAGCCAAGATGGCACAGTTGAAGCTTTCTTT.

This clonotype was seen a few times. The V gene is TRBV29-1, the J gene TRBJ2-3, with 8 positions matching TRBD2. CDR3 length equals 13 residues. Trimming cost V 6 bases and J 2 bases; bases outside gene matches: 4. Germline-derived CDR1 and CDR2 are SQVTM and ANQGSEA. The CDR3 protein is CSVGTRHTDTQYF. DNA of the CDR3: TGCAGCGTGGGGACTAGGCACACAGATACGCAGTATTTT.

The table lists this clonotype with many counts. J is TRBJ2-5 and V is TRBV5-1; D gene ambiguous. CDR3 length: 13 amino acids. V gave up 0 bases and J gave up 5 bases, with 8 bases separating them. Germline CDR1 reads SGHRS; CDR2 reads YFSETQ. The CDR3 bases are TGCGCCAGCAGCTTGGTATCCGGGGAGACCCAGTACTTC. Its translation is CASSLVSGETQYF.

This chain uses TRBV10-3 with TRBJ2-3; the D gene is possibly TRBD1 (5 bases). The V gene lost 7 bases and the J gene lost 3 bases, with 14 bases spanning the gap. Germline V CDR1 and CDR2: ENHRY, SYGVKD. CDR3 length equals 14 residues. The CDR3, as DNA: TGTGCCATCAAAGGGGCATTTAGGACAGATACGCAGTATTTT. Translation gives CAIKGAFRTDTQYF.